The entry below describes one T cell receptor beta chain. The data belong to a study of blood T cell repertoires in COVID-19. J was trimmed by 4 bases and V by 0 bases; bases with no gene match: 5. The germline V gene encodes CDR1 SGHDT and CDR2 YYEEEE. This CDR3 region has 15 residues. The repertoire was sequenced with immunoSEQ multiplex PCR; TCRdb's copy has only in-frame clones and lacks some. Found here are roughly 150,000 clones, roughly 83% of them singletons; the top ten hold roughly 5%. Material: PBMCs or T cells enriched from blood (not recorded which). V is TRBV5-6 and J is TRBJ1-1; 8 bases match TRBD1. The source of this sequence is an older man who had been exposed to COVID-19. The CDR3 DNA is TGTGCCAGCAGCTTGGCAGGGGGCGCGATCACTGAAGCTTTCTTT. This encodes CASSLAGGAITEAFF.